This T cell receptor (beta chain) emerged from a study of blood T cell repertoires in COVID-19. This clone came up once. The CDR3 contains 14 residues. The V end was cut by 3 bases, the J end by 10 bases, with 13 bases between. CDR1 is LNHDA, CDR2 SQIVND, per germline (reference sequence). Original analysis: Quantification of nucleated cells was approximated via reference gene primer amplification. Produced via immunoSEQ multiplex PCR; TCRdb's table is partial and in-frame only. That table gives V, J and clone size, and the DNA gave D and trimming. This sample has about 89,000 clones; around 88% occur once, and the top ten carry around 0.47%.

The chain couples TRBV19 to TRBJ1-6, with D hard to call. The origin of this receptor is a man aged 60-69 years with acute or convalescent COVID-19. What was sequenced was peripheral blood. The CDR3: CASSMIGRGSPLHF. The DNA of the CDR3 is TGTGCCAGTAGTATGATCGGGCGGGGATCACCCCTCCACTTT.